This T cell receptor (beta chain) comes out of a study of blood T cell repertoires in COVID-19. The CDR3 totals 15 residues. V was shortened by 6 bases and J by 0 bases, with 15 bases between the two germline ends. The germline gives CDR1 MNHEY, CDR2 SVGAGI. TCRdb keeps only in-frame clones here, not all; method: immunoSEQ multiplex PCR. The sample includes fewer than 110,000 clones, 90% to 95% of them seen just once. The receptor's source is a man aged 50 or older with acute or convalescent COVID-19. The sample was peripheral blood. The chain links TRBV6-5 to TRBJ2-7; maybe TRBD2 (5 bases). The CDR3 here is CASSERVTSSYEQYF. The CDR3 nucleotides read TGTGCCAGCAGCGAGAGGGTTACGAGCTCCTACGAGCAGTACTTC.